The following is a T cell receptor beta chain sequence with its context. This clone was counted between two and nine times. The clone's antigen remains unknown. Per-base quality was not reported, and no clone a single base away is much larger than it. The germline V gene (reference sequence) provides CDR1 LGHDT and CDR2 YNNKEL. The CDR3 runs 14 residues from the cysteine to the phenylalanine. Only the CDR3 region is kept as DNA, spanning 42 bases read in frame from base 1. Trimming costs V 3 bases and J 0 bases, and their ends lie 6 bases apart. TCRbeta CDR3 regions were amplified from genomic DNA by means of the immunoSEQ Assay, a bias-controlled multiplex PCR. In the source study's methods: Nucleated cell counts per sample were estimated from amplification of reference gene primers within the assay. To quantify the absolute abundance of each unique TCRbeta CDR3 rearrangement, sequence reads were collapsed and filtered. For each sample, productive Simpson clonality was calculated as the square root of Simpson's diversity index across productive rearrangements. The source is immuneACCESS, and TCRdb retained only in-frame sequences with V and J called. Part of the clones is not carried over; for the studies checked, unresolved V genes explain less than half of this, and the remainder is unexplained. That table is the source of V, J and clone size, and D and trimming were worked out from the DNA. Within this sample are some 180,000 clones, with about 88% of them counted one time only. 6% of the sample rests with the top ten.

Whole blood was collected in K2EDTA tubes by collaborating institutions according to the institutions' own protocols. For TCRbeta analysis, collaborator samples were shipped as frozen whole blood, as isolated PBMCs, or as DNA extracted from either sample type. This specimen belongs to a study of blood T cell repertoires in COVID-19 (dated by TCRdb to the early 2020s). Background for the entire study: Collaborator samples came from the United States, Italy and Spain and covered acute and convalescent phases of COVID-19. The material from the prospective study consisted of cDNA or gDNA derived from T cells, B-cell-depleted T cells, or PBMCs. Subjects who had been exposed to COVID-19, were actively infected with it, or had recovered from it provided the deeply sampled blood TCRbeta repertoires that made up the dataset. The repertoires were made available in a free public database intended to serve as a resource for research on the immune response to SARS-CoV-2. The samples were drawn from the first 160 participants of the ongoing ImmuneRACE study and from under 1,500 subjects provided by 6 global collaborators. The sample metadata nearly always contained a de-identified subject ID, COVID-19 status, age in years and sex. HLA class I and class II types, where available, came from metadata supplied by the sample provider rather than from assay-based typing.

Overall study results and their limits: Clinical and demographic metadata were provided uncurated, with the amount varying by source and participant.

The origin of this receptor is a man aged 35-49 years with active or convalescent COVID-19. This chain is built from TRBV3-1 (or the pseudogene TRBV3-2) and TRBJ1-5, with an unclear D gene assignment. The sequenced sample consisted of peripheral blood. The CDR3 protein is CASSQGYSNQPQHF. The nucleotide sequence reads TGTGCCAGCAGCCAGGGCTATAGCAATCAGCCCCAGCATTTT.